In its sample, the clone carrying this T cell receptor (beta chain) was seen once. The data originate from a study of cytomegalovirus exposure and HLA in healthy donors. In germline, CDR1 is LGHNA, CDR2 YSLEER. V was shortened by 4 bases and J by 2 bases, with 12 bases between the two germline ends. This CDR3 has 14 residues. The PCR had 60 Vbeta and 13 Jbeta primers. TCRdb's copy holds only in-frame clones and misses some; the assay was immunoSEQ multiplex PCR. This table holds about 110,000 clones, 75% found once. The genes are TRBV4-3 and TRBJ2-7; D might be TRBD1 (6 bases). This clonotype originated in a male donor in good health and CMV-seropositive. The material sequenced was PBMCs. Here the CDR3 reads CASSLWTDAYEQYF. In nucleotides, the CDR3 is TGCGCCAGCAGCCTTTGGACAGACGCCTACGAGCAGTACTTC.